The present TCR beta chain was sequenced within a study of T-cell reconstitution after alpha-beta-depleted transplantation in children. Unique molecular identifiers were used in preparing the TCRbeta library. Using its own MiXCR run on the PCR reads, TCRdb lists one record per CDR3 protein. The sample records around 230,000 distinct CDR3 sequences, around a sixth being singletons. Germline-derived CDR1 and CDR2 are KGHDR and SFDVKD. Losses at the gene ends were 2 bases for V and 4 bases for J; bases not matched to a gene: 6. The CDR3 contains 17 residues. This receptor was obtained from a male patient aged 2 to 9 who had a stem cell transplant for acute lymphoblastic leukemia, so the T cells may come from the graft donor. This specimen consisted of PBMCs, mostly from graft donor cells, obtained 360 days after TCRalphabeta/CD19-depleted stem cell transplant. The rearrangement links TRBV24-1 to TRBJ1-5, with TRBD1 matching over 11 bases. CDR3 DNA sequence: TGTGCCACCAGTGATTCCGGGACAGGGGGTGATAATCAGCCCCAGCATTTT. Translated, it gives CATSDSGTGGDNQPQHF.